One sample yielded the 31 T cell receptor beta chains listed below, sequenced in a study of cytomegalovirus exposure and HLA in healthy donors. PCR primers comprised 60 Vbeta and 13 Jbeta primers. Using immunoSEQ multiplex PCR, the repertoire was profiled, and TCRdb retains in-frame clones only, with some absent. The sample has approximately 140,000 clones, 81% seen once. The source material was PBMCs. These receptors were collected from a man between 18 and 35 years old in good health and CMV-seronegative.

The genes are TRBV19 and TRBJ2-7; the match to TRBD2 covers 11 bases. CDR1 LNHDA and CDR2 SQIVND come from the germline V gene (reference sequence). The CDR3 length is 14 residues. The V gene end was trimmed by 4 bases and the J gene end by 4 bases; junction bases not matched to a gene: 3. CDR3 region: CASSRLAGTYEQYF. The CDR3 coding sequence is TGTGCCAGTAGTAGACTAGCGGGGACTTACGAGCAGTACTTC.

This chain connects TRBV28 to TRBJ2-5, with TRBD1 matching 7 bases. Germline V CDR1 and CDR2: MDHEN, SYDVKM. This CDR3 spans 14 amino acids. J lost 4 bases, V lost 7 bases, and 9 bases had no gene match. The CDR3 region has the DNA TGTGCCAGCAATGATTTCGACAGGGCAGAGACCCAGTACTTC. It translates to CASNDFDRAETQYF.

The CDR3 DNA reads TGTGCCAGCAGCTTAGATCTTAGCCGGGAGAGGGGCTACACCTTC. Its protein is CASSLDLSRERGYTF. The chain couples TRBV11-2 to TRBJ1-2; D uncertain. The CDR3 length is 15 residues. The V and J ends lost 0 bases and 8 bases respectively, with 16 bases between them. CDR1 is SGHAT, CDR2 FQNNGV, per germline.

The V call is TRBV25-1, the J call TRBJ2-1; TRBD2 matches 9 bases. V dropped 2 bases and J dropped 6; count of bases not matched to a gene: 8. This CDR3 contains 16 residues. Germline values: CDR1 MGHDK, CDR2 SYGVNS. As DNA, the CDR3 is TGTGCCAGCAGTGAAATTCGCCTAGCGGGGTCCAATGAGCAGTTCTTC. Protein: CASSEIRLAGSNEQFF.

V usage is TRBV5-1 and J usage is TRBJ2-3, with unresolved D. Germline CDR1 and CDR2: SGHRS and YFSETQ. The CDR3 covers 15 residues. The V end lost 4 bases, the J end lost 4 bases, and 16 bases lay between the germline ends. CDR3: CASSTEGIGSDTQYF. The CDR3 region has the DNA TGCGCCAGCAGCACGGAAGGAATCGGGTCAGATACGCAGTATTTT. The full variable domain, rest sourced from reference TRBV5-1 and TRBJ2-3, is KAGVTQTPRYLIKTRGQQVTLSCSPISGHRSVSWYQQTPGQGLQFLFEYFSETQRNKGNFPGRFSGRQFSNSRSEMNVSTLELGDSALYLCASSTEGIGSDTQYFGPGTRLTVL.

The chain joins TRBV11-3 to TRBJ1-1, with 8 bases fitting TRBD1. The V gene end was trimmed by 5 bases and the J gene end by 4 bases; junction bases not matched to a gene: 6. CDR1 and CDR2 (germline): SGHNT, YENEEA. The CDR3 is 14 residues long. The CDR3 region has the DNA TGTGCCAGCAGCAGGAACAGGGGGGCCACTGAAGCTTTCTTT. Its protein product is CASSRNRGATEAFF.

This clone came up once. V is TRBV5-3 and J is TRBJ1-6, with a weak D call TRBD1 (5 bases). TRBV5-3 qualifies as an ORF whose function is uncertain. Trimming took 1 base from V and 6 from J, leaving 11 bases between them. The CDR3 covers 15 residues. CDR3 nucleotides: TGTGCCAGAAGCTTGTTGGGGGGATGTAATTCACCCCTCCACTTT. Translating it yields CARSLLGGCNSPLHF.

The V call is TRBV6-5, the J call TRBJ2-7, with D maybe TRBD1 (5 bases). CDR1 and CDR2 (germline): MNHEY, SVGAGI. The CDR3 runs 13 residues. The V end lost 5 bases, the J end lost 1 base, and 9 bases lay between the germline ends. The CDR3 coding sequence is TGTGCCAGCAGTGACGACAGTTCCTACGAGCAGTACTTC. Its protein product is CASSDDSSYEQYF.

The chain combines TRBV6-5 with TRBJ1-5, with a possible D match to TRBD1 (6 bases). The ends were cut back, 5 bases at V and 7 bases at J, with 18 bases in the middle. The CDR3 has 15 amino acids. Germline V CDR1 and CDR2: MNHEY, SVGAGI. CDR3: CASSAHRELGQPQHF. CDR3 in DNA: TGTGCCAGCAGTGCCCACAGGGAATTAGGGCAGCCCCAGCATTTT.

V is TRBV28 and J is TRBJ2-7; TRBD1 aligns across 9 bases. The V segment lost 5 bases and the J segment 5 bases; nucleotides outside the gene matches: 7. The CDR3 sequence is 14 residues long. Germline lookup yields CDR1 MDHEN and CDR2 SYDVKM. The CDR3 region has the DNA TGTGCCAGCAGTCTACCGGGACAGGGTAACGAGCAGTACTTC. Its translation is CASSLPGQGNEQYF. The full variable domain, in which reference TRBV28 and TRBJ2-7 provide the parts outside the CDR3, is DVKVTQSSRYLVKRTGEKVFLECVQDMDHENMFWYRQDPGLGLRLIYFSYDVKMKEKGDIPEGYSVSREKKERFSLILESASTNQTSMYLCASSLPGQGNEQYFGPGTRLTVT.

This rearrangement joins TRBV10-1 to TRBJ2-3; D uncertain. The germline gives CDR1 WNHNN, CDR2 SYGVQD (reference sequence). V was cut by 4 bases and J by 2 bases, with 13 bases left in between. This CDR3 has 15 residues. CDR3: CASSGTNRDTDTQYF. CDR3 nucleotide sequence: TGCGCCAGCAGTGGCACGAACCGAGACACAGATACGCAGTATTTT.

As DNA, the CDR3 is TGTGCCAGCAGCCAACCTCCGGACAATGAGCAGTTCTTC. The encoded protein is CASSQPPDNEQFF. The chain is built from TRBV4-2 and TRBJ2-1; D gene unclear. Germline loops: CDR1 LGHNA, CDR2 YNFKEQ. V was pared by 2 bases and J by 5 bases, with 7 bases between. The CDR3 is 13 amino acids.

This clone was seen more than once but under ten times. The V and J genes are TRBV19 and TRBJ1-1, with D possibly TRBD1 on 5 matching bases. CDR1 is LNHDA, CDR2 SQIVND, per germline (reference sequence). The CDR3 loop spans 13 amino acids. Trimming removed 7 bases from V and 4 bases from J, with 13 bases in between. This chain's CDR3 is CASMTGVGTEAFF. The CDR3 coding sequence is TGTGCCAGTATGACGGGGGTCGGCACTGAAGCTTTCTTT.

The rearrangement uses TRBV5-6 and TRBJ2-7; D unclear. The germline CDR1 and CDR2 sequences are SGHDT and YYEEEE. Trimming removed 4 bases from V and 1 base from J, with 15 bases in between. The CDR3 covers 15 residues. The CDR3 DNA follows: TGTGCCAGCAGCCCCCTAGGTACCGGGTCCTACGAGCAGTACTTC. This encodes CASSPLGTGSYEQYF.

This clone was observed once. The chain carries TRBV15 and TRBJ1-2, with 7 bases identical to TRBD1. Per germline, CDR1 LNHNV and CDR2 YYDKDF (reference sequence). The length of the CDR3 is 15 residues. The junction had 5 bases not matched to a gene; V was cut back by 2 bases and J by 2 bases. CDR3 protein: CATSRTRQGNYGYTF. The CDR3 nucleotides are TGTGCCACCAGCAGAACTCGACAGGGAAACTATGGCTACACCTTC.

This clone has only a few counts. The V and J genes are TRBV15 and TRBJ1-6; TRBD1 might be the D (6 bases). The CDR3 consists of 17 residues. Germline V CDR1 and CDR2: LNHNV, YYDKDF (reference sequence). Trimming took off 1 base at V and 6 bases at J, with 16 bases between the two ends. CDR3 region: CATSRGSPGATNSPLHF. CDR3 coding DNA: TGTGCCACCAGCAGAGGATCCCCAGGGGCTACTAATTCACCCCTCCACTTT.

The chain joins TRBV30 to TRBJ1-1, with 7 bases that match TRBD1. CDR1 is GTSNPN, CDR2 SVGIG, per germline (reference sequence). The CDR3 is 15 residues long. V shed 3 bases, J shed 1 base, and the junction held 8 bases outside the gene matches. CDR3 protein: CAWRKGQQENTEAFF. For the CDR3, the DNA is TGTGCCTGGAGGAAGGGACAGCAAGAGAACACTGAAGCTTTCTTT.

The chain joins TRBV19 to TRBJ1-1; D is possibly TRBD1 (6 bases). The V gene's germline CDR1 is LNHDA and CDR2 SQIVND (reference sequence). This CDR3 is built from 15 residues. V was pared by 3 bases and J by 0 bases, with 11 bases between. The CDR3 sequence is CASSMIEGVNTEAFF. The DNA for the CDR3 is TGTGCCAGTAGTATGATAGAGGGGGTGAACACTGAAGCTTTCTTT.

V is TRBV7-3 and J is TRBJ1-1; D is unclear. CDR3 length: 13 residues. Trimming left V 3 bases short and J 2 bases short, with 7 bases between. Germline loops: CDR1 SGHTA, CDR2 FQGTGA. CDR3 sequence: CASSLTPNTEAFF. The CDR3 nucleotides are TGTGCCAGCAGCTTGACACCTAACACTGAAGCTTTCTTT.

Only a few counts were recorded for this clone. J is TRBJ2-7 and V is TRBV5-1; 10 bases are a match to TRBD1. Germline V gene data show CDR1 as SGHRS and CDR2 as YFSETQ. CDR3 size: 16 residues. The J segment lost 5 bases and the V segment lost 0 bases, leaving 8 bases of the junction unmatched. CDR3 loop: CASSLVGDRGRNEQYF. DNA for the CDR3: TGCGCCAGCAGCTTGGTCGGGGACAGGGGTCGGAACGAGCAGTACTTC.

The gene calls are TRBV19 and TRBJ2-3; weak D call: TRBD1 (6 bases). The CDR3 length is 14 residues. The germline V gene encodes CDR1 LNHDA and CDR2 SQIVND (reference sequence). Trimming shortened V by 10 bases and J by 2 bases, and 16 bases separated the two germline ends. CDR3: CATLRDTTTDTQYF. The CDR3 DNA reads as TGTGCCACCCTACGGGACACCACCACAGATACGCAGTATTTT.

The chain employs TRBV28 and TRBJ1-2, with a tentative D call TRBD1 (5 bases). The CDR3 spans 16 residues. Germline assignment: CDR1 MDHEN and CDR2 SYDVKM. Trimming removed 7 bases at V and 0 bases at J, with 18 bases between. The CDR3 nucleotides are TGTGCCAGCACCCCTGTGGGGCAGGTCCCTAACTATGGCTACACCTTC. This translates into CASTPVGQVPNYGYTF.

V gene TRBV2 combines with J gene TRBJ1-1; a possible D gene is TRBD1 (5 bases). The V gene lost 6 bases and the J gene lost 1 base, with 12 bases spanning the gap. The CDR3 contains 14 residues. Germline V CDR1 and CDR2: SNHLY, FYNNEI. The CDR3 spells CASRPPTGNTEAFF. For the CDR3, the DNA is TGTGCCAGCAGGCCCCCCACAGGGAACACTGAAGCTTTCTTT. Looking up the rest from reference TRBV2 and TRBJ1-1 gives the full variable domain: EPEVTQTPSHQVTQMGQEVILRCVPISNHLYFYWYRQILGQKVEFLVSFYNNEISEKSEIFDDQFSVERPDGSNFTLKIRSTKLEDSAMYFCASRPPTGNTEAFFGQGTRLTVV.

This clone appeared once. The chain carries TRBV6-4 and TRBJ2-3, with a tentative D call TRBD2 (6 bases). The CDR3 is 14 amino acids. The germline gives CDR1 MRHNA, CDR2 SNTAGT. Trimming took off 5 bases at V and 6 bases at J, with 15 bases between the two ends. The CDR3 sequence is CASSNRGWADTQYF. The CDR3 bases are TGTGCCAGCAGTAACCGGGGGTGGGCGGATACGCAGTATTTT.

The chain employs TRBV7-9 and TRBJ2-7; 7 positions match TRBD2. The CDR3 runs to 14 residues. With 4 bases clipped from V and 7 bases from J, the junction kept 10 bases outside the gene matches. The germline CDR1 and CDR2 sequences are SEHNR and FQNEAQ (reference sequence). The CDR3 DNA follows: TGTGCCAGCAGCTCTCCTCGATCGGGGGGTGAGCAGTACTTC. Translation: CASSSPRSGGEQYF.

The J gene is TRBJ1-5, the V gene TRBV2, with 8 positions matching TRBD1. The germline gives CDR1 SNHLY, CDR2 FYNNEI. V was pared by 0 bases and J by 16 bases, with 8 bases of the junction left unmatched. The CDR3 is made up of 13 amino acids. The DNA of the CDR3 is TGTGCCAGCAGTGAAGCGGGGGGACAGGCGTCACATTTT. Residues: CASSEAGGQASHF.

V usage is TRBV7-3 and J usage is TRBJ2-7, with 11 nucleotides matching TRBD2. Per the germline V gene, CDR1 is SGHTA and CDR2 is FQGTGA. The CDR3 sequence is 19 residues long. The junction had 17 bases not matched to a gene; V was cut back by 5 bases and J by 2 bases. Here the CDR3 reads CASSAHGASGGRITYEQYF. CDR3 sequence (DNA): TGTGCCAGCAGCGCCCATGGGGCTAGCGGGGGGCGAATAACCTACGAGCAGTACTTC.

The chain joins TRBV15 to TRBJ2-1, with a weak D call TRBD2 (5 bases). Germline V gene data show CDR1 as LNHNV and CDR2 as YYDKDF (reference sequence). The CDR3 covers 16 residues. Trimming shortened V by 0 bases and J by 4 bases, and 13 bases separated the two germline ends. CDR3 region: CATSRDRGLGYNEQFF. In nucleotides, the CDR3 is TGTGCCACCAGCAGAGATCGAGGACTTGGGTACAATGAGCAGTTCTTC.

V usage is TRBV29-1 and J usage is TRBJ1-2; no reliable D call. Germline V CDR1 and CDR2: SQVTM, ANQGSEA. Trimming pared 4 bases from V and 0 bases from J, leaving 6 bases between. This CDR3 has 12 residues. The CDR3 sequence: CSVVGANYGYTF. CDR3 in DNA: TGCAGCGTTGTCGGAGCTAACTATGGCTACACCTTC.

The V and J genes are TRBV7-9 and TRBJ2-3; 9 bases agree with TRBD1. CDR1 and CDR2 from the germline V gene are SEHNR and FQNEAQ (reference sequence). Trimming cost V 8 bases and J 3 bases; bases outside gene matches: 21. The CDR3 is 19 residues long. The CDR3 loop reads CASESPRFDRGKITDTQYF. The CDR3 nucleotides read TGTGCCAGCGAGTCCCCCCGCTTCGACAGGGGGAAAATTACAGATACGCAGTATTTT.

The chain combines TRBV29-1 with TRBJ1-4; a possible D gene is TRBD1 (5 bases). The CDR3 is made up of 13 amino acids. CDR1 and CDR2 from the germline V gene are SQVTM and ANQGSEA. Trimming stripped 6 bases from V and 10 bases from J, with 18 bases between. The CDR3 region is CSVLIGGGGKLFF. CDR3 DNA: TGCAGCGTGTTAATAGGCGGCGGGGGAAAACTGTTTTTT.